The 15 T cell receptor beta chains below all came from one sample that was sequenced in a study of cytomegalovirus exposure and HLA in healthy donors. The PCR was carried out with 60 Vbeta primers and 13 Jbeta primers. The assay was immunoSEQ multiplex PCR, and TCRdb's table has in-frame clones only and misses some. The sample shows about 160,000 clones, approximately 77% of them seen only once. Sequencing was done on a sample of PBMCs. The receptors shown here come from a male donor in good health and CMV-seronegative.

The V call is TRBV7-8, the J call TRBJ2-7; a weak D match, TRBD1 (6 bases). CDR1 and CDR2 (germline): SGHVS, FQNEAQ. V was cut by 4 bases and J by 0 bases, with 13 bases left in between. CDR3 size: 15 residues. CDR3 protein: CASSSGTTTSYEQYF. CDR3 nucleotide sequence: TGTGCCAGCAGCTCCGGGACAACTACCTCCTACGAGCAGTACTTC.

The chain carries TRBV19 and TRBJ1-3; tentative D call: TRBD1 (6 bases). Germline loops: CDR1 LNHDA, CDR2 SQIVND (reference sequence). V was trimmed by 3 bases and J by 0 bases, leaving 9 bases between them. CDR3 length equals 15 residues. CDR3 in amino acids: CASSIDRSSGNTIYF. The DNA of the CDR3 is TGTGCCAGTAGTATTGACAGGTCCTCTGGAAACACCATATATTTT. Filled out from reference TRBV19 and TRBJ1-3, the complete variable domain reads DGGITQSPKYLFRKEGQNVTLSCEQNLNHDAMYWYRQDPGQGLRLIYYSQIVNDFQKGDIAEGYSVSREKKESFPLTVTSAQKNPTAFYLCASSIDRSSGNTIYFGEGSWLTVV.

V is TRBV7-9 and J is TRBJ1-5; 7 bases are shared with TRBD1. CDR3 length: 17 amino acids. Germline CDR1 SEHNR, CDR2 FQNEAQ (reference sequence). J gave up 4 bases and V 0 bases, and 9 bases lay outside the gene matches. CDR3 protein: CASSLASTGELNQPQHF. DNA of the CDR3: TGTGCCAGCAGCTTAGCAAGTACAGGGGAGCTAAATCAGCCCCAGCATTTT.

This clone appeared a few times. This chain joins TRBV10-1 and TRBJ2-2; possible D gene TRBD1, 5 bases. The CDR3 is made up of 13 amino acids. Deletions cut 3 bases from V and 3 bases from J, with 5 bases between. CDR1 and CDR2 (germline): WNHNN, SYGVQD (reference sequence). The CDR3 nucleotides are TGCGCCAGCAGTGACAGGGACACCGGGGAGCTGTTTTTT. Its protein is CASSDRDTGELFF.

CDR3 in amino acids: CASSPSSGGWGDTQYF. In nucleotides, the CDR3 is TGTGCCAGCTCCCCGTCTAGCGGGGGGTGGGGAGATACGCAGTATTTT. The rearrangement joins TRBV18 to TRBJ2-3; 11 bases are shared with TRBD2. The CDR3 totals 16 residues. CDR1 is KGHSH and CDR2 is LQKENI in the germline V gene. The V gene end was trimmed by 6 bases and the J gene end by 5 bases; junction bases not matched to a gene: 10.

This chain uses TRBV5-5 with TRBJ1-4; D is possibly TRBD1 (6 bases). CDR3 length: 13 amino acids. Germline V gene lookup returns CDR1 SGHKS and CDR2 YYEKEE (reference sequence). V lost 2 bases, J lost 5 bases, and 7 bases lay in between. The CDR3 nucleotides are TGTGCCAGCAGCTTACAGGGCAATGAAAAACTGTTTTTT. Translated: CASSLQGNEKLFF.

The chain employs TRBV12-2 and TRBJ2-7; no check of the table's D call, TRBD2, against the DNA was made. TRBV12-2 has pseudogene status. The length of the CDR3 is 14 residues. The CDR3 sequence: CASRFHLSSYEQYF. DNA of the CDR3: TGTGCAAGTCGCTTTCATCTGAGCTCCTACGAGCAGTACTTC.

The sample holds one count of this clone. The chain carries TRBV18 and TRBJ2-7; 7 bases map to TRBD2. Per the germline V gene, CDR1 is KGHSH and CDR2 is LQKENI. The CDR3 loop spans 15 amino acids. After removal of 0 bases from V and 3 bases from J, the junction contained 5 bases not matched to a gene. Here the CDR3 reads CASSPPKRGLYEQYF. The CDR3 nucleotides read TGTGCCAGCTCACCACCTAAGCGGGGCCTCTACGAGCAGTACTTC.

The chain recombines TRBV30 with TRBJ2-1; 13 bases agree with TRBD2. The germline CDR1 and CDR2 sequences are GTSNPN and SVGIG (reference sequence). The CDR3 has 15 residues. After removal of 2 bases from V and 6 bases from J, the junction contained 4 bases not matched to a gene. CDR3 sequence (DNA): TGTGCCTGGAGTAGGGGACTAGCGGGAAGCAATGAGCAGTTCTTC. This codes for CAWSRGLAGSNEQFF.

The gene calls are TRBV27 and TRBJ2-2; D is possibly TRBD1 (6 bases). This CDR3 has 16 amino acids. Germline CDR1 is MNHEY and CDR2 is SMNVEV (reference sequence). Between the trimmed V and J ends, which lost 3 bases and 2 bases, there was a span of 13 bases. The DNA of the CDR3 is TGTGCCAGCAGTTTCCTCGGACAGATAAACACCGGGGAGCTGTTTTTT. It encodes CASSFLGQINTGELFF.

The V and J genes are TRBV19 and TRBJ1-5; D is uncertain. V was cut by 9 bases and J by 0 bases, with 6 bases left in between. The CDR3 consists of 12 residues. Germline CDR1 reads LNHDA; CDR2 reads SQIVND (reference sequence). DNA for the CDR3: TGTGCCAGCAAAATTAGCAATCAGCCCCAGCATTTT. Protein: CASKISNQPQHF.

V usage is TRBV5-5 and J usage is TRBJ2-7, with 8 bases aligning to TRBD1. The CDR3 has 14 residues. Germline trimming cut 0 bases from V and 2 bases from J; bases unmatched to any gene: 1. Germline CDR1 SGHKS, CDR2 YYEKEE (reference sequence). CDR3: CASSLGDRTYEQYF. CDR3 DNA sequence: TGTGCCAGCAGCTTGGGGGACAGGACCTACGAGCAGTACTTC.

The chain joins TRBV6-1 to TRBJ1-3; no definite D call. The V end lost 10 bases, the J end lost 0 bases, and 10 bases lay between the germline ends. From germline, CDR1 is MNHNS and CDR2 SASEGT. The CDR3 has 13 residues. This chain's CDR3 is CATQRVSGNTIYF. As DNA, the CDR3 is TGTGCCACCCAGCGGGTCTCTGGAAACACCATATATTTT.

The chain is built from TRBV19 and TRBJ2-6; maybe TRBD2 (5 bases). The CDR3 spans 17 residues. Deletions cut 2 bases from V and 1 base from J, with 12 bases between. Per the germline V gene, CDR1 is LNHDA and CDR2 is SQIVND (reference sequence). As DNA, the CDR3 is TGTGCCAGTAGTATATGGGCCGAGGGATCTGGGGCCAACGTCCTGACTTTC. Its translation is CASSIWAEGSGANVLTF.

This rearrangement joins TRBV5-4 to TRBJ2-5; 7 bases are shared with TRBD1. This CDR3 region has 15 residues. CDR1 and CDR2 from the germline V gene are SGHNT and YYREEE (reference sequence). V shed 4 bases, J shed 5 bases, and the junction held 11 bases outside the gene matches. The CDR3 loop reads CASSPGTPRGETQYF. In nucleotides, the CDR3 is TGTGCCAGCAGCCCTGGGACCCCCAGGGGGGAGACCCAGTACTTC.